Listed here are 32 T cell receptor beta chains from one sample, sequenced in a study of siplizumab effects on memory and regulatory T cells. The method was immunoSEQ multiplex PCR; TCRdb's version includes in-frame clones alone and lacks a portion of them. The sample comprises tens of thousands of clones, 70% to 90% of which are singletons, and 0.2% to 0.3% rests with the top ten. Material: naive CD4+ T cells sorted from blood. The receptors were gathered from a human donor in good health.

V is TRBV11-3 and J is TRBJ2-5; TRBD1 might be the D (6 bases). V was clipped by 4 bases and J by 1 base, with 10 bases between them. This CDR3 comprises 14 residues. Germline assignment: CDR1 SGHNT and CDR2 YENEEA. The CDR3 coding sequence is TGTGCCAGCAGCTCCGGGACAAGCCAAGAGACCCAGTACTTC. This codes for CASSSGTSQETQYF. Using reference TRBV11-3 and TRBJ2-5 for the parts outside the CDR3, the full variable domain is EAGVVQSPRYKIIEKKQPVAFWCNPISGHNTLYWYLQNLGQGPELLIRYENEEAVDDSQLPKDRFSAERLKGVDSTLKIQPAELGDSAVYLCASSSGTSQETQYFGPGTRLLVL.

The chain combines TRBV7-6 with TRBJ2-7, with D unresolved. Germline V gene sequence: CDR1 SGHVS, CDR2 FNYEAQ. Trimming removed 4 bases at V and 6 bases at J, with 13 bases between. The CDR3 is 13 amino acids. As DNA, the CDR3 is TGTGCCAGCAGCTCTCGTCCGGGCGCCGAGCAGTACTTC. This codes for CASSSRPGAEQYF.

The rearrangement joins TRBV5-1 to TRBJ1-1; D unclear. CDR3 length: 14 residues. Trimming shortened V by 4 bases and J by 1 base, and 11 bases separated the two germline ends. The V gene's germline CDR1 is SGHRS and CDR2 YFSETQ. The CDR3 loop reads CASSETTRNTEAFF. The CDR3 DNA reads TGCGCCAGCAGCGAAACGACGAGGAACACTGAAGCTTTCTTT.

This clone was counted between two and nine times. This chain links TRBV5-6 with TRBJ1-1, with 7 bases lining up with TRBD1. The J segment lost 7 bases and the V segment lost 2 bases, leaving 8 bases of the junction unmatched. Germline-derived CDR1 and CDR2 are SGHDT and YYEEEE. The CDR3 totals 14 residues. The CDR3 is CASSFSGGKIEAFF. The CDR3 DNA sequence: TGTGCCAGCAGCTTTTCAGGGGGAAAAATTGAAGCTTTCTTT.

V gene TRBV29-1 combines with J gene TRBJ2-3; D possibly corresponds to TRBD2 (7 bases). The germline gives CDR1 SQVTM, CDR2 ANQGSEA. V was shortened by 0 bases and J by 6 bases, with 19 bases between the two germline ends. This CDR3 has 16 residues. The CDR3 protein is CSVEDYLTGRGDTQYF. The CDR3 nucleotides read TGCAGCGTTGAAGATTATCTTACAGGGCGGGGGGATACGCAGTATTTT.

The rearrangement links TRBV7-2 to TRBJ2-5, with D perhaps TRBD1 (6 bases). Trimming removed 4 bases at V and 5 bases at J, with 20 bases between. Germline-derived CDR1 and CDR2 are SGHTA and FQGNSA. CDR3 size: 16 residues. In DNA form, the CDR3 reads TGTGCCAGCAGCTCTCCCGTTGGGGGCCTCAGGGAGACCCAGTACTTC. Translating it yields CASSSPVGGLRETQYF.

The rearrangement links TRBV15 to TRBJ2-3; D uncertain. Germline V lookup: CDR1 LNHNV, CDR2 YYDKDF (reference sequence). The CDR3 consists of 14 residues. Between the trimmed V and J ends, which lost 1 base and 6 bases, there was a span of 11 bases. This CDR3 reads CATSRASDSDTQYF. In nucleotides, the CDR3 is TGTGCCACCAGCAGAGCCAGTGATTCGGATACGCAGTATTTT.

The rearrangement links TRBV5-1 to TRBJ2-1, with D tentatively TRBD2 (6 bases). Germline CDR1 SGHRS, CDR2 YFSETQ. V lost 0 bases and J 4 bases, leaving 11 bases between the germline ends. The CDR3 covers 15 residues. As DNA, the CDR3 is TGCGCCAGCAGCTTGGGTAGCGGAACTTACAATGAGCAGTTCTTC. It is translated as CASSLGSGTYNEQFF.

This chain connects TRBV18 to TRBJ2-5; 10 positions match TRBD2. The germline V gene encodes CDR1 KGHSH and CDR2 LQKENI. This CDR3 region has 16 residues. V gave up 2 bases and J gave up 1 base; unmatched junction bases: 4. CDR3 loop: CASSPLPSGSQETQYF. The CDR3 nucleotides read TGTGCCAGCTCACCATTACCTAGCGGGAGCCAAGAGACCCAGTACTTC.

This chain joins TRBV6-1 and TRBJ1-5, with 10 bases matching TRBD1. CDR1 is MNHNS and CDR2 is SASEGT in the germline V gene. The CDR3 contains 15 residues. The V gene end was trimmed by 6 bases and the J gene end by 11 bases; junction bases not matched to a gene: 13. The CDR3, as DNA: TGTGCCAGCAGCGTAACCGGGACAGGGGTTCGGGCCCAGCATTTT. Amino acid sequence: CASSVTGTGVRAQHF.

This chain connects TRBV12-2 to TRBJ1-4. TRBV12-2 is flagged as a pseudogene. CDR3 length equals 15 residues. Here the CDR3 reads CASRFLWELDEKLFF. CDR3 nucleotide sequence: TGTGCAAGTCGCTTCCTCTGGGAATTGGATGAAAAACTGTTTTTT.

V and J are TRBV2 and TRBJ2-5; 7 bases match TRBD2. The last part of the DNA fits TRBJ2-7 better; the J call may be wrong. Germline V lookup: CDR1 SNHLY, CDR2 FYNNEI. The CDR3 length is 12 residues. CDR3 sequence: CASSEREGEQYF. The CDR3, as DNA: TGTGCCAGCAGTGAAAGGGAGGGCGAGCAGTACTTC.

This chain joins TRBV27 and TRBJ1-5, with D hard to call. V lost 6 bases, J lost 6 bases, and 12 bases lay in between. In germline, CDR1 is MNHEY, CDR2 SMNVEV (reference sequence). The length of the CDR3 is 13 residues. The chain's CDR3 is CASSPGVGQPQHF. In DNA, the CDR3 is TGTGCCAGCAGCCCAGGCGTGGGTCAGCCCCAGCATTTT.

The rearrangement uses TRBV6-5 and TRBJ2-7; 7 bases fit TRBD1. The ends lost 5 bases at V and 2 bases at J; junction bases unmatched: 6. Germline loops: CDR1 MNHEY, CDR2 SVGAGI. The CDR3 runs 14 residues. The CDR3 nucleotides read TGTGCCAGCAGTCGAGGGGACAGCGCCTACGAGCAGTACTTC. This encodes CASSRGDSAYEQYF.

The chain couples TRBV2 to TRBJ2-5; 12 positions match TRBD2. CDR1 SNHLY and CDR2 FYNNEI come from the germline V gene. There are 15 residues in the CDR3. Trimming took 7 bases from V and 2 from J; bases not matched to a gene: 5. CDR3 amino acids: CASTRLAGEQETQYF. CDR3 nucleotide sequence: TGTGCCAGCACCCGACTAGCGGGGGAACAAGAGACCCAGTACTTC.

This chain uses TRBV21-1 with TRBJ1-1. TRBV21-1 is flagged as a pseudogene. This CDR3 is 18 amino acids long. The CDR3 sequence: CASSKALCKVGGNTEAFF. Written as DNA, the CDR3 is TGTGCCAGCAGCAAAGCGCTTTGTAAGGTGGGCGGGAACACTGAAGCTTTCTTT.

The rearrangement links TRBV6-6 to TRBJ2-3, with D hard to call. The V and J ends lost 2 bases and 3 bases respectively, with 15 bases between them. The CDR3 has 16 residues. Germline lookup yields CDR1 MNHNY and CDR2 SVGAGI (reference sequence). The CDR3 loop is CASSYGRLMVTDTQYF. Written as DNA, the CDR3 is TGTGCCAGCAGTTACGGTCGCCTGATGGTTACAGATACGCAGTATTTT.

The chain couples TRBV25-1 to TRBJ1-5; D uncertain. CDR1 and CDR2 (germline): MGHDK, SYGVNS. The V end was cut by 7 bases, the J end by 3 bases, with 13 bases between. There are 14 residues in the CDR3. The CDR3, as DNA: TGTGCCAGCAAAGAATCTGGGCACAATCAGCCCCAGCATTTT. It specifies CASKESGHNQPQHF.

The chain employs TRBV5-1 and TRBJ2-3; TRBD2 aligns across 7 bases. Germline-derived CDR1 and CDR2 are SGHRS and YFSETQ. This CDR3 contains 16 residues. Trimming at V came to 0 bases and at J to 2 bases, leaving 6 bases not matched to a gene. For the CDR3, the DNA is TGCGCCAGCAGCTTGGAGGCCGGGAGGCCCACAGATACGCAGTATTTT. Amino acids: CASSLEAGRPTDTQYF.

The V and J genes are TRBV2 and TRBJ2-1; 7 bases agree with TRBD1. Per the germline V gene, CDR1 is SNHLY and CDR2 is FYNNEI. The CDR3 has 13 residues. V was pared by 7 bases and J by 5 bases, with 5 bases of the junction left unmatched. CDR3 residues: CASISGTDNEQFF. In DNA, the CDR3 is TGTGCCAGCATATCCGGGACAGACAATGAGCAGTTCTTC.

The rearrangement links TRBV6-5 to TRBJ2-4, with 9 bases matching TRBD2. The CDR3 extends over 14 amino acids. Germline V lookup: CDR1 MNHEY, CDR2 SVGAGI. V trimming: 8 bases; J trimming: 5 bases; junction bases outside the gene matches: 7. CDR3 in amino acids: CASRGSGGQNIQYF. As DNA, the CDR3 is TGTGCCAGCCGGGGTAGCGGGGGCCAAAACATTCAGTACTTC.

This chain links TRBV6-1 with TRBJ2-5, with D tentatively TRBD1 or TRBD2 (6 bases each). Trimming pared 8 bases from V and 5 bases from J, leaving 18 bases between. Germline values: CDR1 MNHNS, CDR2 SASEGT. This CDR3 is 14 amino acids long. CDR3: CASRRGLQGETQYF. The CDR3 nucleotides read TGTGCCAGCCGGAGGGGACTTCAGGGGGAGACCCAGTACTTC.

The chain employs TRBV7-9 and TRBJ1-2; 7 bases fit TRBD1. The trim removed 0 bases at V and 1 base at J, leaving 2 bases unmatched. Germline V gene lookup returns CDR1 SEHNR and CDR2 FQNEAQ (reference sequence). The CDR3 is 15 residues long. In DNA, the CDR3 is TGTGCCAGCAGCTTAGCGGGACAGATTAACTATGGCTACACCTTC. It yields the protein CASSLAGQINYGYTF. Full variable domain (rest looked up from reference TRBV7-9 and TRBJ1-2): DTGVSQNPRHKITKRGQNVTFRCDPISEHNRLYWYRQTLGQGPEFLTYFQNEAQLEKSRLLSDRFSAERPKGSFSTLEIQRTEQGDSAMYLCASSLAGQINYGYTFGSGTRLTVV.

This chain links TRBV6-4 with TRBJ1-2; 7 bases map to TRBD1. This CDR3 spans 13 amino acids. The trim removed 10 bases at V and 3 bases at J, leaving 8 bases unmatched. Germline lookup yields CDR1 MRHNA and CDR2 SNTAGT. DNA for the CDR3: TGTGCCAACATACAGGGGAAGGACTATGGCTACACCTTC. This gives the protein CANIQGKDYGYTF.

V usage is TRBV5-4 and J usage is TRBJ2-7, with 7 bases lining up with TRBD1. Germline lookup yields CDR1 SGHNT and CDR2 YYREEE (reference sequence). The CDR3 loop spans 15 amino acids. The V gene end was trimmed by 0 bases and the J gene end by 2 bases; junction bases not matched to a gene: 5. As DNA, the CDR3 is TGTGCCAGCAGCTTGGCCCAGGGGGTGGCCTACGAGCAGTACTTC. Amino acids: CASSLAQGVAYEQYF.

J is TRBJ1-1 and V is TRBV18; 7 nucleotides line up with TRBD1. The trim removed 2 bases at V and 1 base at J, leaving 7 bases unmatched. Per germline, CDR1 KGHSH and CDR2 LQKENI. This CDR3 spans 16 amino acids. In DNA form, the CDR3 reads TGTGCCAGCTCACCAGACAGGGCCTATTCGAACACTGAAGCTTTCTTT. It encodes CASSPDRAYSNTEAFF.

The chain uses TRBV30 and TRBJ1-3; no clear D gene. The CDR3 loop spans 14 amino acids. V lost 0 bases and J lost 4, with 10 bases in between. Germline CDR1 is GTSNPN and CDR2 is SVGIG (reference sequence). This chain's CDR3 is CAWSVGGYGNTIYF. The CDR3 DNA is TGTGCCTGGAGTGTAGGAGGGTACGGAAACACCATATATTTT.

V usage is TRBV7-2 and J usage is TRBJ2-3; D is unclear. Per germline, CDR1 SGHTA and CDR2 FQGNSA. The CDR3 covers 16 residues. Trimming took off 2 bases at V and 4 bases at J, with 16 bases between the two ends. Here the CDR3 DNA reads TGTGCCAGCAGCTTAACAGAGGTAGGGAAGGCAGATACGCAGTATTTT. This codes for CASSLTEVGKADTQYF.

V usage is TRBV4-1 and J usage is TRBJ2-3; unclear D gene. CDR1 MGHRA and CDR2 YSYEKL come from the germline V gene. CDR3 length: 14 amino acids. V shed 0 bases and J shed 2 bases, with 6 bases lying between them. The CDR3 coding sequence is TGCGCCAGCAGCCAAGACGAGCTCACAGATACGCAGTATTTT. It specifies CASSQDELTDTQYF.

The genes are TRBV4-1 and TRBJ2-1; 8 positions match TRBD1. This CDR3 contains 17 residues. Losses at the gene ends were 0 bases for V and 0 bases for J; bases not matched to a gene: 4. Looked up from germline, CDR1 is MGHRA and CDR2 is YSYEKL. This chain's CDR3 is CASSQDGGQVSYNEQFF. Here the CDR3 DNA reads TGCGCCAGCAGCCAAGACGGGGGACAGGTCTCCTACAATGAGCAGTTCTTC.

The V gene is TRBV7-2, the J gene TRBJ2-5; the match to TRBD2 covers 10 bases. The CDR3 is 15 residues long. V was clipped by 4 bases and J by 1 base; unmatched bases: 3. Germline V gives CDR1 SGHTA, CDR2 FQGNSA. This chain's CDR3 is CASSSRTSGQETQYF. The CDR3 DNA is TGTGCCAGCAGCTCCCGGACTAGCGGCCAAGAGACCCAGTACTTC.

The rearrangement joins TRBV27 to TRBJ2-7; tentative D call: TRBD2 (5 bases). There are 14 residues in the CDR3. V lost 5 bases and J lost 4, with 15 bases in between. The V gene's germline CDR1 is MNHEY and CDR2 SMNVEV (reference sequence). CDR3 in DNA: TGTGCCAGCAGTACTAGGACGTTGGGATACGAGCAGTACTTC. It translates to CASSTRTLGYEQYF.